This T cell receptor (beta chain) was obtained from a study of technical replicates of blood from a handful of donors. Only in-frame clones appear in the TCRdb table, and some are missing; sequencing was by immunoSEQ multiplex PCR. The repertoire includes 65,000 to 80,000 clones, 95% to 98% of them detected once, and under 0.3% sits in the top ten. CDR1 is SEHNR, CDR2 FQNEAQ, per germline (reference sequence). This CDR3 has 17 amino acids. The ends lost 5 bases at V and 6 bases at J; junction bases unmatched: 15. This receptor was identified in a human donor in good health. The chain couples TRBV7-9 to TRBJ2-1; TRBD1 matches at 8 bases. Sequencing was carried out using T cells isolated from PBMCs. The CDR3 loop is CASSRTSGDRGTNEQFF. The CDR3 nucleotides are TGTGCCAGCAGCCGGACCTCAGGAGACAGGGGTACCAATGAGCAGTTCTTC.